The text below deals with one T cell receptor beta chain. Data came from immunoSEQ multiplex PCR; TCRdb stores just in-frame clones and leaves some out. The table lists around 200,000 clones, around 85% of them singletons. This specimen belongs to a study of blood T cell repertoires in COVID-19. Germline loops: CDR1 ENHRY, CDR2 SYGVKD. V was cut by 6 bases and J by 2 bases, with 13 bases left in between. This CDR3 has 14 amino acids. The V and J genes are TRBV10-3 and TRBJ1-1, with a possible D match to TRBD1 (6 bases). Sequenced: PBMCs or T cells enriched from blood (not recorded which). The receptor was derived from a woman aged 50 to 60 in a cohort exposed to, infected with or recovered from COVID-19 (not recorded which). This CDR3 reads CAIRATGDNTEAFF. The DNA of the CDR3 is TGTGCCATCAGGGCGACAGGAGACAACACTGAAGCTTTCTTT.